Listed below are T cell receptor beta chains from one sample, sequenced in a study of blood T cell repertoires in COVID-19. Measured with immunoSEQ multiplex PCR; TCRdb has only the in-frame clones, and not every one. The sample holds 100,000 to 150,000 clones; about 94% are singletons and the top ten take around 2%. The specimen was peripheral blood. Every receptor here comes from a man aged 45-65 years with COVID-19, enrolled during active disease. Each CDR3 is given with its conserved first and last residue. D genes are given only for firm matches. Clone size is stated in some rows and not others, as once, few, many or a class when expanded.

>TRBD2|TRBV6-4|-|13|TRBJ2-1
TGTGCCAGCAGTCTCGGACTAGCCAATGAGCAGTTCTTC
CASSLGLANEQFF
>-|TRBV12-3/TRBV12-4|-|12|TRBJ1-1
TGTGCCAGCAGTTTAGCTCCAAACACAGCTTTCTTT
CASSLAPNTAFF
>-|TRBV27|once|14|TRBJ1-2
TGTGCCAGCAGGGGCCAGGGTGGGTACTATGGCTACACCTTC
CASRGQGGYYGYTF
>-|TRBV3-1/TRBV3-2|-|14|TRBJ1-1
TGTGCCAGCAGCCAAGATGGCGGGGTCACTGAAGCTTTCTTT
CASSQDGGVTEAFF
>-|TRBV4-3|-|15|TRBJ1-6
TGCGCCAGCAGCCAAGACCGACAGGTTTTCGGTCCCCTCCACTTT
CASSQDRQVFGPLHF
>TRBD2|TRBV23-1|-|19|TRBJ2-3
TGCGCCAGCAGTCATACTAGCGGGGCGATAGGATATGCGTCCGATACGCAGTATTTT
CASSHTSGAIGYASDTQYF
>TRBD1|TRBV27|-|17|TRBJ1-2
TGTGCCAGCAGTCAGTCATCCGGGACAGGGGGATTCTATGGCTACACCTTC
CASSQSSGTGGFYGYTF
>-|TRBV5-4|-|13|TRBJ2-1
TGTGCCAGCAGCTTGGCAGCGGGCAATGAGCAGTTCTTC
CASSLAAGNEQFF
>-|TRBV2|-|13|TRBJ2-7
TGTGCCAGCAAAAAGGGACTCCGCTACGAGCAGTACTTC
CASKKGLRYEQYF
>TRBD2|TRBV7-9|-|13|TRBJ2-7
TGTGCCAGCAGCTTAGAACTAGCGGGAGGGCAGTACTTC
CASSLELAGGQYF
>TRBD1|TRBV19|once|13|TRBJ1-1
TGTGCCAGTAAACAGGGGGCGAACACTGAAGCTTTCTTT
CASKQGANTEAFF
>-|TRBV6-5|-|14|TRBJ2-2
TGTGCCAGCAGCCCCGGACTGAACACCGGGGAGCTGTTTTTT
CASSPGLNTGELFF
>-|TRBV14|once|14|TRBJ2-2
TGTGCCAGCAGCCAAGACCGGGGTGGCGGGGAGCTGTTTTTT
CASSQDRGGGELFF
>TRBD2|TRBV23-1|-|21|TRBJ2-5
TGCGCCAGCAAAACCTCGAGGGGGACAGGGACTACTAGCGGGAGAGGGGAGACCCAGTACTTC
CASKTSRGTGTTSGRGETQYF
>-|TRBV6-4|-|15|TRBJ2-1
TGTGCCAGCAGTGACTCTAGCGGCTCCTACAATGAGCAGTTCTTC
CASSDSSGSYNEQFF
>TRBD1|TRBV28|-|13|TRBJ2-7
TGTGCCAGCGGCGGGACAGGCCGATACGAGCAGTACTTC
CASGGTGRYEQYF
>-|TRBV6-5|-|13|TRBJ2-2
TGTGCCAGCAGTCGAACAACCACCGGGGAGCTGTTTTTT
CASSRTTTGELFF
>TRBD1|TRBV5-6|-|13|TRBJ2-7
TGTGCCAGCAGCTCGGGACAGGGCTACGAGCAGTACTTC
CASSSGQGYEQYF
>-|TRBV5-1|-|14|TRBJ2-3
TGCGCCAGCAGCTGGGGCCTGCTAGACGGTACGCAGTATTTT
CASSWGLLDGTQYF
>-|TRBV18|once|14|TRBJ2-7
TGTGCCAGCTCACCGGCAGGAGTACAGCGGGAGCAGTACTTC
CASSPAGVQREQYF
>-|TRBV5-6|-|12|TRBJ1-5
TGTGCCAGCAGCTTCCATGATCAGCCCCAGCATTTT
CASSFHDQPQHF
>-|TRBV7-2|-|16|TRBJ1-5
TGTGCCAGCAGCTTAATGACCCGAGGGAGCAATCAGCCCCAGCATTTT
CASSLMTRGSNQPQHF
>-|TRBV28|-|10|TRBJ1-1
TGTGCCAGCAGCGGGGTAGGAGCTTTCTTT
CASSGVGAFF
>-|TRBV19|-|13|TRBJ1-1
TGTGCCAGTAGTACCACAGGGAACACTGAAGCTTTCTTT
CASSTTGNTEAFF
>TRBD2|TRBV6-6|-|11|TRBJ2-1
TGTGCGGCGGGGGTTTTAGATGAGCAGTTCTTC
CAAGVLDEQFF